A single sample gave rise to the 30 T cell receptor beta chains below, sequenced in a study of blood T cell repertoires in COVID-19. TCRdb's table, derived via immunoSEQ multiplex PCR, lists solely in-frame clones and lacks some. The sample lists more than 65,000 clones, roughly 89% occurring once. The source material was peripheral blood. These receptors all stem from a woman aged 45-65 years with acute or convalescent COVID-19.

This clone was observed a single time. V is TRBV4-1 and J is TRBJ1-5, with D possibly being TRBD1 (6 bases). CDR1 is MGHRA and CDR2 is YSYEKL in the germline V gene. V was trimmed by 4 bases and J by 4 bases, leaving 14 bases between them. The CDR3 consists of 15 residues. CDR3 residues: CASSPVSGDNQPQHF. DNA for the CDR3: TGCGCCAGCAGCCCCGTCTCAGGGGATAATCAGCCCCAGCATTTT.

The table lists this clone with a few counts. The chain carries TRBV28 and TRBJ1-5; 9 bases fit TRBD1. The V segment lost 5 bases and the J segment 3 bases; nucleotides outside the gene matches: 8. Per germline, CDR1 MDHEN and CDR2 SYDVKM. This CDR3 spans 16 amino acids. CDR3 amino acids: CASSPQDRGNNQPQHF. The DNA of the CDR3 is TGTGCCAGCAGTCCTCAGGACAGGGGCAACAATCAGCCCCAGCATTTT.

V gene TRBV7-8 combines with J gene TRBJ1-1; TRBD1 might be the D (6 bases). The CDR3 covers 17 residues. Trimming stripped 5 bases from V and 1 base from J, with 20 bases between. Germline CDR1 is SGHVS and CDR2 is FQNEAQ. The CDR3, as DNA: TGTGCCAGCAGCCCCCGGAGAGTACAGGGAAGGAACACTGAAGCTTTCTTT. This translates into CASSPRRVQGRNTEAFF.

This rearrangement joins TRBV19 to TRBJ2-7; 9 bases are shared with TRBD1. The CDR3 covers 15 residues. Germline CDR1 and CDR2: LNHDA and SQIVND (reference sequence). Trimming took 6 bases from V and 5 from J; bases not matched to a gene: 11. Written as DNA, the CDR3 is TGTGCCAGTAGACCCGGGGACAGGGCTTACCACGAGCAGTACTTC. It translates to CASRPGDRAYHEQYF.

V gene TRBV29-1 combines with J gene TRBJ2-4; TRBD1 matches at 10 bases. This CDR3 contains 12 residues. V lost 5 bases and J lost 8; bases outside the gene matches: 3. Looked up from germline, CDR1 is SQVTM and CDR2 is ANQGSEA. As DNA, the CDR3 is TGCAGCGTTTGGACAGGGGGGGACATTCAGTACTTC. It specifies CSVWTGGDIQYF.

The V and J genes are TRBV11-2 and TRBJ1-1; 8 nucleotides align to TRBD1. In germline, CDR1 is SGHAT, CDR2 FQNNGV. The CDR3 length is 14 residues. With 4 bases clipped from V and 1 base from J, the junction kept 2 bases outside the gene matches. For the CDR3, the DNA is TGTGCCAGCAGCTCGGGACAGGAGAACACTGAAGCTTTCTTT. This sequence encodes CASSSGQENTEAFF.

The V call is TRBV4-3, the J call TRBJ1-4; 10 bases match TRBD1. CDR1 is LGHNA and CDR2 is YSLEER in the germline V gene. CDR3 length equals 17 residues. V was clipped by 1 base and J by 8 bases; unmatched bases: 10. CDR3 nucleotide sequence: TGCGCCAGCAGCCAAGGAATCCCCGGGACAGGGGTCGAAAAACTGTTTTTT. Protein: CASSQGIPGTGVEKLFF.

This rearrangement joins TRBV5-1 to TRBJ2-7; 9 positions agree with TRBD1. There are 14 residues in the CDR3. V was pared by 6 bases and J by 1 base, with 5 bases of the junction left unmatched. Germline V gives CDR1 SGHRS, CDR2 YFSETQ. The CDR3 DNA is TGCGCCAGCATGGGACAGGGCGAATCCTACGAGCAGTACTTC. The encoded protein is CASMGQGESYEQYF.

The rearrangement links TRBV14 to TRBJ2-2, with TRBD1 as a possible D gene (6 bases). Germline CDR1 and CDR2: SGHDN and FVKESK. The V end was cut by 3 bases, the J end by 3 bases, with 8 bases between. The CDR3 has 14 amino acids. CDR3 sequence (DNA): TGTGCCAGCAGCCATGGGACATACACCGGGGAGCTGTTTTTT. Amino acid sequence: CASSHGTYTGELFF.

The genes are TRBV25-1 and TRBJ2-7; TRBD2 agrees at 8 bases. V lost 6 bases and J lost 2; bases outside the gene matches: 0. The length of the CDR3 is 12 residues. CDR1 and CDR2 (germline): MGHDK, SYGVNS. CDR3 nucleotide sequence: TGTGCCAGCAGCGGGAGGGCCTACGAGCAGTACTTC. Translation: CASSGRAYEQYF.

The chain is built from TRBV2 and TRBJ1-2; 7 nucleotides align to TRBD1. This CDR3 is built from 13 residues. The V gene end was trimmed by 7 bases and the J gene end by 6 bases; junction bases not matched to a gene: 8. Germline V gene sequence: CDR1 SNHLY, CDR2 FYNNEI. CDR3 amino acids: CASTWGQKNGYTF. The DNA for the CDR3 is TGTGCCAGCACCTGGGGACAGAAGAATGGCTACACCTTC.

CDR3 loop: CASSADRGRYEQYF. CDR3 DNA sequence: TGTGCCAGCAGCGCGGACAGGGGACGGTACGAGCAGTACTTC. The V call is TRBV6-5, the J call TRBJ2-7; 9 bases line up with TRBD1. Germline V lookup: CDR1 MNHEY, CDR2 SVGAGI. V shed 6 bases and J 4 bases; nucleotides not matched to a gene: 7. CDR3 length: 14 residues.

This clone was picked up one time. This chain uses TRBV6-1 with TRBJ2-7; tentative D call: TRBD2 (5 bases). Germline-derived CDR1 and CDR2 are MNHNS and SASEGT. There are 14 residues in the CDR3. V lost 3 bases and J 3 bases, leaving 12 bases between the germline ends. In DNA, the CDR3 is TGTGCCAGCAGTGACCTAGCCCCCCTCTACGAGCAGTACTTC. Amino acids: CASSDLAPLYEQYF.

The V and J genes are TRBV4-2 and TRBJ1-3, with TRBD1 matching over 7 bases. This CDR3 contains 16 residues. The ends lost 0 bases at V and 12 bases at J; junction bases unmatched: 14. Germline CDR1 and CDR2: LGHNA and YNFKEQ. The CDR3, as DNA: TGTGCCAGCAGCCAAGATCGCACAGGGGAACGGATGGGCATATATTTT. Protein sequence: CASSQDRTGERMGIYF.

The CDR3 spells CAISESGQGSQPQHF. DNA of the CDR3: TGTGCCATCAGTGAGTCTGGACAGGGGAGTCAGCCCCAGCATTTT. The genes are TRBV10-3 and TRBJ1-5, with TRBD1 matching 9 bases. V shed 0 bases and J 6 bases; nucleotides not matched to a gene: 3. The length of the CDR3 is 15 residues. Germline lookup yields CDR1 ENHRY and CDR2 SYGVKD.

This clone has a single count. This chain joins TRBV3-1 (or the pseudogene TRBV3-2) and TRBJ2-7, with TRBD1 as a possible D gene (5 bases). This CDR3 is built from 15 residues. Trimming took 5 bases from V and 4 from J, leaving 18 bases between them. Germline V gene lookup returns CDR1 LGHDT and CDR2 YNNKEL (reference sequence). In DNA form, the CDR3 reads TGTGCCAGCAGCAACCTGGGGCTTCAACAATACGAGCAGTACTTC. Translating gives CASSNLGLQQYEQYF.

The CDR3 protein is CATSDDRKAYGYTF. In DNA, the CDR3 is TGTGCCACCAGTGATGACAGGAAGGCCTATGGCTACACCTTC. J is TRBJ1-2 and V is TRBV24-1; possibly TRBD1 for D (6 bases). V was clipped by 3 bases and J by 4 bases, with 11 bases between them. Looked up from germline, CDR1 is KGHDR and CDR2 is SFDVKD. This CDR3 has 14 amino acids.

The chain employs TRBV6-2 or TRBV6-3 and TRBJ1-1; 10 positions agree with TRBD1. Germline trimming cut 5 bases from V and 6 bases from J; bases unmatched to any gene: 9. CDR1 and CDR2 (germline): MNHEY, SVGEGT. CDR3 length: 15 residues. The CDR3: CASSGSGTGEPEAFF. The CDR3 DNA reads as TGTGCCAGCAGTGGCTCCGGGACAGGGGAGCCTGAAGCTTTCTTT.

The genes are TRBV7-3 and TRBJ2-5, with D possibly matching TRBD2 (5 bases). Germline CDR1 SGHTA, CDR2 FQGTGA. This CDR3 has 14 amino acids. V was pared by 6 bases and J by 5 bases, with 16 bases between. This chain's CDR3 is CASSPGVPGETQYF. DNA of the CDR3: TGTGCCAGCAGTCCCGGGGTCCCGGGCGAGACCCAGTACTTC.

V and J are TRBV28 and TRBJ1-2; D remains ambiguous. This CDR3 comprises 13 residues. V was shortened by 4 bases and J by 6 bases, with 12 bases between the two germline ends. Germline values: CDR1 MDHEN, CDR2 SYDVKM. The CDR3 is CASSSPGRDGYTF. The CDR3 DNA follows: TGTGCCAGCAGTTCCCCCGGGAGGGATGGCTACACCTTC.

The rearrangement joins TRBV7-9 to TRBJ1-4; 7 nucleotides line up with TRBD1. The CDR3 consists of 14 residues. CDR1 SEHNR and CDR2 FQNEAQ come from the germline V gene (reference sequence). Germline trimming cut 3 bases from V and 5 bases from J; bases unmatched to any gene: 3. The CDR3 DNA is TGTGCCAGCAGCTTTCCAGGGGGAAATGAAAAACTGTTTTTT. Its translation is CASSFPGGNEKLFF.

The chain uses TRBV18 and TRBJ1-1; D perhaps matches TRBD1 (5 bases). Germline V lookup: CDR1 KGHSH, CDR2 LQKENI. V was shortened by 5 bases and J by 3 bases, with 7 bases between the two germline ends. The CDR3 has 12 residues. CDR3 sequence reads: CASSVGDTEAFF. The CDR3 nucleotides are TGTGCCAGCTCAGTAGGGGACACTGAAGCTTTCTTT.

The chain has TRBV2 and TRBJ1-6; possibly TRBD1 for D (6 bases). The CDR3 consists of 13 residues. The germline CDR1 and CDR2 sequences are SNHLY and FYNNEI. V gave up 8 bases and J gave up 9 bases, with 14 bases separating them. The CDR3 DNA is TGTGCCAGCCACAGGGAATCGGGTTCACCCCTCCACTTT. Encoded protein: CASHRESGSPLHF. Filled out from reference TRBV2 and TRBJ1-6, the complete variable domain reads EPEVTQTPSHQVTQMGQEVILRCVPISNHLYFYWYRQILGQKVEFLVSFYNNEISEKSEIFDDQFSVERPDGSNFTLKIRSTKLEDSAMYFCASHRESGSPLHFGNGTRLTVT.

The genes are TRBV6-5 and TRBJ2-7; D unresolved. V was clipped by 10 bases and J by 7 bases, with 17 bases between them. The CDR3 extends over 12 amino acids. In germline, CDR1 is MNHEY, CDR2 SVGAGI. The CDR3 bases are TGTGCCATCGATGGCTCCTCGTGGGAGCAGTACTTC. Encoded protein: CAIDGSSWEQYF.

The V and J genes are TRBV5-1 and TRBJ1-6; TRBD1 matches at 7 bases. The V segment lost 5 bases and the J segment 8 bases; nucleotides outside the gene matches: 7. CDR3 length: 14 amino acids. The germline CDR1 and CDR2 sequences are SGHRS and YFSETQ. The CDR3 nucleotides read TGCGCCAGCAGTACTCAGGGGGTATATTCACCCCTCCACTTT. It encodes CASSTQGVYSPLHF.

The V gene is TRBV28, the J gene TRBJ2-7; 8 bases agree with TRBD2. V lost 3 bases to trimming and J lost 1 base; unmatched junction nucleotides: 8. The length of the CDR3 is 16 residues. Germline lookup yields CDR1 MDHEN and CDR2 SYDVKM. In nucleotides, the CDR3 is TGTGCCAGCAGTTTGGCGGCTAGCGGGTTTTCCTACGAGCAGTACTTC. It specifies CASSLAASGFSYEQYF.

This chain joins TRBV11-2 and TRBJ1-5; the D is unclear. Trimming cost V 3 bases and J 1 base, with 10 bases left between them. This CDR3 has 15 residues. Germline assignment: CDR1 SGHAT and CDR2 FQNNGV. The CDR3 bases are TGTGCCAGCAGCTTTACGGGGATGAGCAATCAGCCCCAGCATTTT. This sequence encodes CASSFTGMSNQPQHF.

This clone has just one count. V usage is TRBV28 and J usage is TRBJ1-2, with a weak D call TRBD1 (6 bases). With 2 bases removed from V and 4 bases from J, the gap between germline ends came to 11 bases. The CDR3 is 14 amino acids. Germline CDR1 is MDHEN and CDR2 is SYDVKM. The CDR3 protein is CASSLLHRVYGYTF. In DNA, the CDR3 is TGTGCCAGCAGTTTACTCCACAGGGTCTATGGCTACACCTTC.

The CDR3 sequence is CASSLGLSGSSYEQYF. CDR3 coding DNA: TGTGCCAGCAGCTTAGGCCTTAGCGGAAGCTCCTACGAGCAGTACTTC. The V gene is TRBV7-8, the J gene TRBJ2-7, with D possibly matching TRBD2 (6 bases). Trimming pared 1 base from V and 0 bases from J, leaving 13 bases between. The CDR3 length is 16 residues. In germline, CDR1 is SGHVS, CDR2 FQNEAQ.

The sample holds a few counts of this clone. This sequence joins TRBV5-6 and TRBJ2-5; D gene uncertain. The V gene lost 4 bases and the J gene lost 4 bases, with 8 bases spanning the gap. Germline values: CDR1 SGHDT, CDR2 YYEEEE. The CDR3 has 12 residues. CDR3 region: CASSPGPETQYF. CDR3 sequence (DNA): TGTGCCAGCAGCCCAGGCCCAGAGACCCAGTACTTC.